The 5 T cell receptor beta chains in this list originate from one sample, sequenced in a study of identical twins. From the 5' RACE reads, TCRdb called clonotypes with MiXCR, one entry per CDR3 protein. The data contain around 480,000 distinct CDR3 sequences, 13% to 15% of them singletons. The same data also went into a second study, on yellow fever vaccine responses in identical twins.

Input material: CD4+ T cells sorted from blood. The receptors were sampled from a woman aged 18-29 years in good health.

This clonotype was observed a handful of times. This chain connects TRBV15 to TRBJ1-3; D unclear. Germline CDR1 LNHNV, CDR2 YYDKDF (reference sequence). The CDR3 runs to 14 residues. The germline V and J ends were trimmed by 0 bases and 3 bases, with 6 bases remaining between them. CDR3 sequence reads: CATSRDRDGNTIYF. CDR3 in DNA: TGTGCCACCAGCAGAGATCGAGATGGAAACACCATATATTTT.

This chain uses TRBV28 with TRBJ2-7; 8 bases map to TRBD2. The CDR3 is 15 amino acids. Germline loops: CDR1 MDHEN, CDR2 SYDVKM. Trimming at V came to 7 bases and at J to 0 bases, leaving 8 bases not matched to a gene. Here the CDR3 reads CASTRELAVSYEQYF. CDR3 bases: TGTGCCAGCACCCGGGAACTAGCGGTCTCCTACGAGCAGTACTTC.

This clonotype is deemed medium-sized. The chain combines TRBV4-1 with TRBJ2-1; the D gene is possibly TRBD2 (6 bases). The length of the CDR3 is 15 residues. Trimming stripped 3 bases from V and 9 bases from J, with 18 bases between. Germline lookup yields CDR1 MGHRA and CDR2 YSYEKL. The CDR3 loop reads CASSQTGTGLSEQFF. CDR3 DNA: TGCGCCAGCAGCCAGACCGGGACTGGTCTCTCTGAGCAGTTCTTC.

The chain uses TRBV4-3 and TRBJ2-7, with 7 bases aligning to TRBD2. V was pared by 1 base and J by 1 base, with 7 bases of the junction left unmatched. This CDR3 has 16 amino acids. Germline V gives CDR1 LGHNA, CDR2 YSLEER. The CDR3 loop reads CASSQGGGRGSYEQYF. The CDR3, as DNA: TGCGCCAGCAGCCAAGGGGGTGGGCGGGGGTCCTACGAGCAGTACTTC.

The chain has TRBV27 and TRBJ2-7, with no clear D. Looked up from germline, CDR1 is MNHEY and CDR2 is SMNVEV (reference sequence). The CDR3 extends over 13 amino acids. Between the trimmed V and J ends, which lost 6 bases and 2 bases, there was a span of 11 bases. The CDR3, as DNA: TGTGCCAGCAGCTATGGTCTTACCTACGAGCAGTACTTC. It codes for CASSYGLTYEQYF.